This T cell receptor beta chain was sequenced during a study of regulatory T cells in long-lasting Graves disease. To make TCR beta libraries, researchers used iRepertoire HTBI primers and Arm-PCR of CDR3 regions. TCRdb reanalysed the multiplex PCR reads using MiXCR and keeps one entry per CDR3 protein. The table has more than 450,000 distinct CDR3 sequences, about 17% seen once. The V end lost 0 bases, the J end lost 6 bases, and 8 bases lay between the germline ends. The length of the CDR3 is 13 residues. The germline V gene has CDR1 MNHEY and CDR2 SVGAGI. The time point denotes: newly diagnosed GD, antithyroid drugs for less than 3 months. PBMC-extracted RNA yielded the TCR library. These sequences were also reported in another study, on T cells in Graves' hyperthyroidism and ophthalmopathy. As that report states: Median prediction lead before ophthalmopathy onset was six to eight months with the model.

The receptor comes from a man aged 35 to 55 with Graves disease. Sequencing used peripheral blood mononuclear cells (PBMCs), obtained at new diagnosis, from a patient treated with antithyroid drugs. The chain carries TRBV6-5 and TRBJ1-1, with D unclear. The DNA for the CDR3 is TGTGCCAGCAGTTACTCTGGGGTTTCTGAAGCTTTCTTT. Translating gives CASSYSGVSEAFF.